This TCR beta chain was retrieved from a study of blood T cells in healthy people across ages. Germline V gives CDR1 SEHNR, CDR2 FQNEAQ (reference sequence). This CDR3 has 14 residues. This clonotype showed up just a few times. Total RNA extraction produced at least 5.5 micrograms (per sample) for the study. A second 7 to 11 cycle PCR used barcoded and J-beta primers. Each cDNA molecule was tagged by a template-switch adaptor that had 12 random nucleotides. TCRdb independently ran MiXCR on the 5' RACE reads; one entry per CDR3 protein. The sample lists 450,000 to 650,000 distinct CDR3 sequences, about 25% occurring once. In addition, the sample was reused for a study of T cells of mothers and their children. That report notes: Mothers yielded over 8 million CDR3 reads, children some 2.8 million each.

The material sequenced was blood. This rearrangement joins TRBV7-9 to TRBJ2-5; TRBD1 might be the D (6 bases). The J call may be in error: the DNA end matches TRBJ2-7 better. The TCR originated in a boy aged 5-17 years in good health. DNA of the CDR3: TGTGCCAGCAGCGAGACAGGAGTACCAAACGAGCAGTACTTC. Translated: CASSETGVPNEQYF.